The 18 T cell receptor beta chains given below trace back to one sample, sequenced in a study of cytomegalovirus exposure and HLA in healthy donors. The PCR employed 60 Vbeta primers together with 13 Jbeta primers. TCRdb keeps only in-frame clones here, not all; method: immunoSEQ multiplex PCR. Here the sample spans about 200,000 clones, 75% to 90% being singletons. Sequenced sample: PBMCs. The origin of the receptors is a boy aged 2 to 9 in good health and CMV-seronegative.

This clone was counted once. V is TRBV19 and J is TRBJ1-4; 10 bases fit TRBD1. This CDR3 has 16 amino acids. The V gene's germline CDR1 is LNHDA and CDR2 SQIVND (reference sequence). V shed 5 bases and J 3 bases; nucleotides not matched to a gene: 6. In DNA form, the CDR3 reads TGTGCCAGTAGTCCCGGGACAGGGGTTCCTAATGAAAAACTGTTTTTT. Residues: CASSPGTGVPNEKLFF.

The genes are TRBV6-1 and TRBJ2-1, with 7 bases aligning to TRBD2. V was pared by 8 bases and J by 13 bases, with 8 bases of the junction left unmatched. The V gene's germline CDR1 is MNHNS and CDR2 SASEGT. The CDR3 spans 11 residues. As DNA, the CDR3 is TGTGCCAGCGGGACTACCTGCGAACAGTTCTTC. Protein sequence: CASGTTCEQFF.

The CDR3 DNA reads as TGTGCCAGCAGCTTTGAGACAGGGGGGAACACTGAAGCTTTCTTT. Translation: CASSFETGGNTEAFF. The chain combines TRBV7-2 with TRBJ1-1; 9 bases agree with TRBD1. This CDR3 has 15 residues. Germline loops: CDR1 SGHTA, CDR2 FQGNSA. The trim removed 3 bases at V and 1 base at J, leaving 3 bases unmatched.

The rearrangement uses TRBV19 and TRBJ1-2, with TRBD1 matching over 7 bases. The ends lost 3 bases at V and 10 bases at J; junction bases unmatched: 5. Germline V lookup: CDR1 LNHDA, CDR2 SQIVND (reference sequence). The CDR3 is 12 amino acids. CDR3 in amino acids: CASSIPGQTYTF. CDR3 nucleotide sequence: TGTGCCAGTAGTATTCCGGGACAGACCTACACCTTC. Full variable domain (missing parts from reference TRBV19 and TRBJ1-2): DGGITQSPKYLFRKEGQNVTLSCEQNLNHDAMYWYRQDPGQGLRLIYYSQIVNDFQKGDIAEGYSVSREKKESFPLTVTSAQKNPTAFYLCASSIPGQTYTFGSGTRLTVV.

This clone is a singleton in its sample. V and J are TRBV6-5 and TRBJ1-1, with D possibly TRBD1 on 6 matching bases. Trimming pared 8 bases from V and 1 base from J, leaving 14 bases between. The CDR3 loop spans 14 amino acids. Germline V gene data show CDR1 as MNHEY and CDR2 as SVGAGI. CDR3 sequence: CASATGHSNTEAFF. In DNA, the CDR3 is TGTGCCAGCGCCACGGGACACTCGAACACTGAAGCTTTCTTT.

This chain links TRBV15 with TRBJ2-3, with a weak D call TRBD2 (6 bases). CDR1 is LNHNV, CDR2 YYDKDF, per germline (reference sequence). The CDR3 contains 13 residues. Trimming pared 6 bases from V and 2 bases from J, leaving 9 bases between. The CDR3 loop reads CATRWGVTDTQYF. For the CDR3, the DNA is TGTGCCACCAGGTGGGGGGTCACAGATACGCAGTATTTT.

This chain uses TRBV15 with TRBJ2-2, with D perhaps TRBD2 (7 bases). Germline V gives CDR1 LNHNV, CDR2 YYDKDF (reference sequence). Deletions cut 1 base from V and 5 bases from J, with 20 bases between. The CDR3 consists of 18 residues. CDR3 protein: CATSRGRGGRRSTGELFF. The CDR3 nucleotides read TGTGCCACCAGCAGAGGGAGGGGGGGGAGAAGGAGTACCGGGGAGCTGTTTTTT. The full variable domain, completed using reference TRBV15 and TRBJ2-2, is DAMVIQNPRYQVTQFGKPVTLSCSQTLNHNVMYWYQQKSSQAPKLLFHYYDKDFNNEADTPDNFQSRRPNTSFCFLDIRSPGLGDTAMYLCATSRGRGGRRSTGELFFGEGSRLTVL.

This clone was picked up a small number of times. The gene calls are TRBV6-1 and TRBJ1-5; D not resolved. There are 15 residues in the CDR3. The ends were cut back, 1 base at V and 4 bases at J, with 11 bases in the middle. Germline V CDR1 and CDR2: MNHNS, SASEGT. The CDR3 DNA reads TGTGCCAGCAGTGAAGAAACCCTATGGAATCAGCCCCAGCATTTT. This codes for CASSEETLWNQPQHF.

This clone appeared a single time. V and J are TRBV2 and TRBJ1-2, with D unclear. The CDR3 is 13 residues long. Trimming cost V 4 bases and J 3 bases, with 9 bases left between them. Per the germline V gene, CDR1 is SNHLY and CDR2 is FYNNEI. CDR3 loop: CASSVGADYGYTF. The CDR3 DNA follows: TGTGCCAGCAGTGTGGGCGCAGACTATGGCTACACCTTC.

CDR3 in amino acids: CATPIRENEAFF. CDR3 DNA sequence: TGTGCCACTCCCATCCGGGAAAATGAAGCTTTCTTT. J is TRBJ1-1 and V is TRBV6-4; D unclear. Germline loops: CDR1 MRHNA, CDR2 SNTAGT. V was clipped by 10 bases and J by 7 bases, with 16 bases between them. CDR3 length: 12 amino acids.

This clone appeared a few times. The chain joins TRBV6-4 to TRBJ2-3, with 11 positions matching TRBD2. The CDR3 has 14 amino acids. Trimming removed 4 bases from V and 4 bases from J; junction bases left unmatched: 1. Germline values: CDR1 MRHNA, CDR2 SNTAGT. CDR3 region: CASSGTSGPDTQYF. The CDR3 coding sequence is TGTGCCAGCAGTGGGACTAGCGGGCCAGATACGCAGTATTTT.

The chain has TRBV6-5 and TRBJ1-1, with D perhaps TRBD1 (5 bases). Trimming shortened V by 3 bases and J by 9 bases, and 11 bases separated the two germline ends. The CDR3 runs 12 residues. The germline V gene has CDR1 MNHEY and CDR2 SVGAGI. The CDR3 DNA reads as TGTGCCAGCAGTTATGCAGGGACTAAAGCTTTCTTT. This codes for CASSYAGTKAFF.

With respect to this clone: At one boundary the junction diverges from the germline segment, which might be a read error. This chain connects TRBV7-9 to TRBJ2-7; possibly TRBD2 for D (5 bases). This CDR3 comprises 14 residues. In germline, CDR1 is SEHNR, CDR2 FQNEAQ (reference sequence). In DNA form, the CDR3 reads TGTTCCAGCAGCTTAGCGCTTGGCGGATACGAGCAGTACTTC. It yields the protein CSSSLALGGYEQYF.

This clone was observed a few times. This chain connects TRBV4-1 to TRBJ1-6; D gene unclear. With 0 bases removed from V and 6 bases from J, the gap between germline ends came to 9 bases. There are 15 residues in the CDR3. Germline V gene sequence: CDR1 MGHRA, CDR2 YSYEKL. The CDR3 region has the DNA TGCGCCAGCAGCCAAGATTATGCAGGTAATTCACCCCTCCACTTT. This sequence encodes CASSQDYAGNSPLHF.

V usage is TRBV6-6 and J usage is TRBJ1-5; 10 bases agree with TRBD1. Trimming cost V 7 bases and J 6 bases; bases outside gene matches: 3. In germline, CDR1 is MNHNY, CDR2 SVGAGI (reference sequence). This CDR3 has 13 amino acids. In nucleotides, the CDR3 is TGTGCCAGCACCGGGACAGGGGTTCAGCCCCAGCATTTT. Translated, it gives CASTGTGVQPQHF.

The chain has TRBV9 and TRBJ2-7; 10 bases line up with TRBD2. CDR3 length: 16 residues. V lost 2 bases, J lost 3 bases, and 8 bases stayed unmatched. The germline CDR1 and CDR2 sequences are SGDLS and YYNGEE. The CDR3 bases are TGTGCCAGCAGCGTGTCTAGCGGGGGCCGGGACTACGAGCAGTACTTC. It is translated as CASSVSSGGRDYEQYF.

V usage is TRBV18 and J usage is TRBJ2-7, with TRBD1 matching 7 bases. The trim removed 6 bases at V and 5 bases at J, leaving 16 bases unmatched. The CDR3 loop spans 16 amino acids. The germline gives CDR1 KGHSH, CDR2 LQKENI. CDR3 sequence: CASSLNRQGSRNEQYF. In DNA form, the CDR3 reads TGTGCCAGCTCCCTTAATCGACAGGGAAGTCGGAACGAGCAGTACTTC. The full variable domain, with the rest looked up from reference TRBV18 and TRBJ2-7, is NAGVMQNPRHLVRRRGQEARLRCSPMKGHSHVYWYRQLPEEGLKFMVYLQKENIIDESGMPKERFSAEFPKEGPSILRIQQVVRGDSAAYFCASSLNRQGSRNEQYFGPGTRLTVT.

This chain connects TRBV15 to TRBJ1-1; the D gene is possibly TRBD1 (6 bases). The V end was cut by 1 base, the J end by 0 bases, with 24 bases between. CDR1 is LNHNV and CDR2 is YYDKDF in the germline V gene (reference sequence). The CDR3 is 20 residues long. The CDR3 bases are TGTGCCACCAGCAGAGTACGGGGGGGAGGCCGCGGACAGTTGAACACTGAAGCTTTCTTT. Translating it yields CATSRVRGGGRGQLNTEAFF.